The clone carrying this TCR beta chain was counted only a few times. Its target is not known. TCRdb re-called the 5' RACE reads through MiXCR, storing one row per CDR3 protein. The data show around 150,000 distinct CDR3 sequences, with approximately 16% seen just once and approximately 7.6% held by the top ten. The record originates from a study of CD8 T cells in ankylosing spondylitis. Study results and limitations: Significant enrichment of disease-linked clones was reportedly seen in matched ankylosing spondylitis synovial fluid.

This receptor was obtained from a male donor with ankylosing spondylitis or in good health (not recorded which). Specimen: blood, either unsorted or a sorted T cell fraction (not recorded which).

The CDR3 coding sequence is TGCAGCGTTGACGGTGGTAGCAATCAGCCCCAGCATTTT. Encoded protein: CSVDGGSNQPQHF. The chain employs TRBV29-1 and TRBJ1-5, with no clear D. CDR1 and CDR2 from the germline V gene are SQVTM and ANQGSEA. The CDR3 covers 13 residues. The V gene lost 3 bases and the J gene lost 0 bases, with 6 bases spanning the gap.